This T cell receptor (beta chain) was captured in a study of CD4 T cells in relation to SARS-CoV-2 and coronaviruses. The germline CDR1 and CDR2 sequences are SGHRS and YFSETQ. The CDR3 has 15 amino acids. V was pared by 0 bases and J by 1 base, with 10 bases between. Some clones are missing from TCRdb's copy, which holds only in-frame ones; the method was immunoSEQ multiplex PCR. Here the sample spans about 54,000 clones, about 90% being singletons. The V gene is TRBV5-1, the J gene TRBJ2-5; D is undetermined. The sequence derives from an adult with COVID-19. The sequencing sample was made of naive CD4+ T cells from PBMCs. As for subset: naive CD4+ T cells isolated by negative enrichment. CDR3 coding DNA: TGCGCCAGCAGCTTGGTAGTCGGCGGCCAAGAGACCCAGTACTTC. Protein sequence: CASSLVVGGQETQYF. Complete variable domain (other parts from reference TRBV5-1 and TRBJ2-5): KAGVTQTPRYLIKTRGQQVTLSCSPISGHRSVSWYQQTPGQGLQFLFEYFSETQRNKGNFPGRFSGRQFSNSRSEMNVSTLELGDSALYLCASSLVVGGQETQYFGPGTRLLVL.